The 8 T cell receptor beta chains below all came from one sample that was sequenced in a study of blood T cell repertoires in COVID-19. Here immunoSEQ multiplex PCR was the method, and the copy in TCRdb shows in-frame clones only, minus some. The sample records approximately 390,000 clones, around 87% being singletons. The sequenced sample consisted of peripheral blood. These receptors originate from a woman aged 55-70 years with COVID-19, enrolled during active disease.

The V gene is TRBV30, the J gene TRBJ1-4, with 7 nucleotides matching TRBD1. This CDR3 comprises 14 residues. Germline V gives CDR1 GTSNPN, CDR2 SVGIG (reference sequence). V shed 4 bases and J 1 base; nucleotides not matched to a gene: 3. CDR3 loop: CAWTGGGTNEKLFF. CDR3 bases: TGTGCCTGGACAGGGGGAGGAACTAATGAAAAACTGTTTTTT.

A single count supports this clone. This chain uses TRBV5-1 with TRBJ2-1, with 10 positions matching TRBD2. CDR3 length: 15 amino acids. The germline gives CDR1 SGHRS, CDR2 YFSETQ. The V segment lost 6 bases and the J segment 5 bases; nucleotides outside the gene matches: 8. The CDR3 protein is CASTFLAGADNEQFF. The CDR3 region has the DNA TGCGCCAGCACTTTCCTAGCGGGGGCAGACAATGAGCAGTTCTTC.

This rearrangement joins TRBV18 to TRBJ2-3, with TRBD2 matching over 7 bases. Germline loops: CDR1 KGHSH, CDR2 LQKENI. This CDR3 region has 14 residues. V lost 4 bases and J lost 3; bases outside the gene matches: 4. The CDR3 DNA reads as TGTGCCAGCTCACGAGGACTAGGGACAGATACGCAGTATTTT. Translation gives CASSRGLGTDTQYF.

This chain connects TRBV27 to TRBJ1-5, with D unresolved. Trimming shortened V by 3 bases and J by 0 bases, and 6 bases separated the two germline ends. CDR1 is MNHEY and CDR2 is SMNVEV in the germline V gene (reference sequence). This CDR3 is 14 amino acids long. CDR3 in amino acids: CASSFSYSNQPQHF. The CDR3 DNA reads TGTGCCAGCAGTTTTAGCTATAGCAATCAGCCCCAGCATTTT.

The chain recombines TRBV7-6 with TRBJ2-5; the D gene is possibly TRBD1 (5 bases). The CDR3 totals 15 residues. Germline V gene data show CDR1 as SGHVS and CDR2 as FNYEAQ. Trimming took off 5 bases at V and 1 base at J, with 14 bases between the two ends. The CDR3 reads CASSRQGAIQETQYF. The CDR3 DNA reads TGTGCCAGCAGCAGGCAGGGCGCCATCCAAGAGACCCAGTACTTC.

The rearrangement uses TRBV6-5 and TRBJ2-6; 7 positions agree with TRBD2. The V segment lost 5 bases and the J segment 8 bases; nucleotides outside the gene matches: 6. CDR1 and CDR2 from the germline V gene are MNHEY and SVGAGI. The CDR3 consists of 14 residues. CDR3 residues: CASSMGGTSNVLTF. In nucleotides, the CDR3 is TGTGCCAGCAGTATGGGGGGGACCTCCAACGTCCTGACTTTC.

J is TRBJ1-2 and V is TRBV19; possible D gene TRBD1, 6 bases. Deletions cut 4 bases from V and 0 bases from J, with 12 bases between. Germline CDR1 reads LNHDA; CDR2 reads SQIVND (reference sequence). This CDR3 has 15 residues. CDR3 in amino acids: CASSTSTGANYGYTF. The CDR3 bases are TGTGCCAGTAGTACTTCGACAGGAGCTAACTATGGCTACACCTTC.

The rearrangement links TRBV28 to TRBJ2-5; 9 nucleotides line up with TRBD2. CDR3 length: 16 residues. V gave up 5 bases and J gave up 0 bases; unmatched junction bases: 7. Germline values: CDR1 MDHEN, CDR2 SYDVKM. The CDR3 nucleotides are TGTGCCAGCAGTACCTCGAGCGGGGGGTACCAAGAGACCCAGTACTTC. It yields the protein CASSTSSGGYQETQYF. The variable domain in full, with the rest retrieved from reference TRBV28 and TRBJ2-5, is DVKVTQSSRYLVKRTGEKVFLECVQDMDHENMFWYRQDPGLGLRLIYFSYDVKMKEKGDIPEGYSVSREKKERFSLILESASTNQTSMYLCASSTSSGGYQETQYFGPGTRLLVL.